This T cell receptor (beta chain) comes out of a study of graft-versus-host responses after intestinal transplantation. Whole-study context: The whole recipient group had anti-thymocyte globulin induction followed by tacrolimus and steroids for approximately three years.

Measured with immunoSEQ multiplex PCR; TCRdb has only the in-frame clones, and not every one. Of over 100,000 clones in the sample, 95% are singletons; the top ten hold around 3.3%. This CDR3 contains 12 residues. V was cut by 3 bases and J by 8 bases, with 5 bases left in between. Germline-derived CDR1 and CDR2 are MNHEY and SMNVEV (reference sequence). Details on this clone: Antigen specificity is unknown.

This clonotype originated in a human donor who received an intestinal transplant. The chain employs TRBV27 and TRBJ1-6; D is unresolved. Sequencing used unstimulated CD8+ T cells sorted from spleen or lymph node cells, obtained before intestinal transplant. The DNA of the CDR3 is TGTGCCAGCAGTTTCCCAGATTCACCCCTCCACTTT. Protein product: CASSFPDSPLHF.